A selection of T cell receptor beta chains follows, all from one sample in a study of Graves' ophthalmopathy and Graves' hyperthyroidism. TCRdb ran MiXCR on the multiplex PCR reads and lists one entry per CDR3 protein. The data hold 340,000 or so distinct CDR3 sequences, with roughly 16% observed a single time. The sequenced sample consisted of peripheral blood. The receptors derive from an adult man with Graves' ophthalmopathy. Each CDR3 is given without its conserved first and last residue.

v_call	j_call	cdr3_aa
TRBV7-2	TRBJ2-7	ASSANRGGRDEQY
TRBV28	TRBJ2-2	ASSSGLGVF
TRBV24-1	TRBJ1-2	ATSDWDNYGYT
TRBV2	TRBJ2-5	ASKGLAGQETQY
TRBV3-1	TRBJ1-1	ASSQGILVNTEAF
TRBV11-3	TRBJ2-3	ASSLTGLITDTQY
TRBV6-1	TRBJ2-5	ASTTLGLGETQY
TRBV6-2/TRBV6-3	TRBJ2-5	ASSYTPRLAEDQETQY
TRBV3-1	TRBJ2-5	ASSQVDREETQY
TRBV4-1	TRBJ2-7	ASSQDMFGLEQY
TRBV28	TRBJ1-2	ASRKQGAFRGYT
TRBV28	TRBJ1-1	ASSNPFGAVNTEAF
TRBV27	TRBJ1-2	ASRPRRWGYGYT
TRBV6-5	TRBJ2-7	ASSYSPGLAGANEQY
TRBV5-1	TRBJ1-1	ASKLGGRPEAF
TRBV28	TRBJ2-6	ASRELSGANVLT
TRBV2	TRBJ2-7	ASSDPTGASYEQY
TRBV27	TRBJ2-7	ASSWMNRGFNEQY
TRBV6-5	TRBJ1-1	ASSFQGIATEAF
TRBV9	TRBJ2-5	ASSIRNLETQY
TRBV20-1	TRBJ1-1	SAPIGDRDTEAF
TRBV7-3	TRBJ2-5	ASSATDQETQY
TRBV18	TRBJ2-2	ASSPDLAGMTPGELF
TRBV28	TRBJ2-7	ASRRLRGFDEQY
TRBV28	TRBJ1-5	ASREQALVQPQH
TRBV11-2	TRBJ2-2	ASSRDYTGGDTGELF
TRBV6-1	TRBJ2-2	ASSTATGELF
TRBV2	TRBJ2-7	ASSEARDYLYEQY
TRBV3-1	TRBJ2-7	ASSRKTRAGYYEQY
TRBV6-5	TRBJ2-5	ASSYSVQETQY
TRBV20-1	TRBJ2-7	SASSREGSLAYEQY
TRBV28	TRBJ2-2	ASSLQGRPGELF